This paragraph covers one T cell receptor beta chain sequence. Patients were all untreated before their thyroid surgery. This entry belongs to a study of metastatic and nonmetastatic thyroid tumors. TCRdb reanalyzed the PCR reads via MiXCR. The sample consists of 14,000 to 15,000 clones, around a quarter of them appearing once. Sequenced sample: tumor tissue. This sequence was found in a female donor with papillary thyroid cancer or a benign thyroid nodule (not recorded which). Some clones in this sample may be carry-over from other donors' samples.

CDR3 coding DNA: TGTGCCAGCAGCCGCCGGACAGGACCGAACACTGAAGCTTTCTTT. Translated, it gives CASSRRTGPNTEAFF. This chain uses TRBV14 with TRBJ1-1; the match to TRBD1 covers 7 bases. After removal of 4 bases from V and 1 base from J, the junction contained 6 bases not matched to a gene. The length of the CDR3 is 15 residues. From germline, CDR1 is SGHDN and CDR2 FVKESK.